A single sample gave rise to the 32 T cell receptor beta chains below, sequenced in a study of vaccination and CD4 T cells after COVID-19. The antigens of these receptors remain unknown. Regarding treatment: 10-day PBMC culture with coronavirus spike peptide pools or control peptides (ViraFEST assay). Investigators obtained the unexposed donor's CD4+ T cells before the COVID-19 pandemic (2011-2018). Sequenced with the Oncomine TCR Beta short-read assay was DNA taken from cultured CD4+ T cells. TCRdb reprocessed the PCR reads via MiXCR and lists one record per CDR3 protein. Of 4,500 to 6,000 distinct CDR3 sequences listed, around 43% were seen once; the top ten hold around 38%. Sequenced input: CD4+ T cells from blood, cultured in vitro. These receptors were taken from a human donor in good health.

This clonotype was seen a few times. This rearrangement joins TRBV10-3 to TRBJ1-5, with D possibly being TRBD1 (6 bases). Germline V gene sequence: CDR1 ENHRY, CDR2 SYGVKD. V was clipped by 7 bases and J by 4 bases, with 11 bases between them. This CDR3 spans 13 amino acids. The CDR3 bases are TGTGCCATCACTGGGGGGCTGAATCAGCCCCAGCATTTT. It translates to CAITGGLNQPQHF.

The chain employs TRBV30 and TRBJ1-5; no reliable D call. The V end lost 0 bases, the J end lost 2 bases, and 5 bases lay between the germline ends. CDR3 length equals 13 residues. Germline values: CDR1 GTSNPN, CDR2 SVGIG (reference sequence). The CDR3 DNA is TGTGCCTGGAGTGTAACAGGCAATCAGCCCCAGCATTTT. Translating it yields CAWSVTGNQPQHF.

The chain carries TRBV5-1 and TRBJ2-5; no clear D gene. From germline, CDR1 is SGHRS and CDR2 YFSETQ. Between the trimmed V and J ends, which lost 4 bases and 5 bases, there was a span of 6 bases. The CDR3 runs 11 residues. The CDR3 region has the DNA TGCGCCAGCAGCAAGGATGAGACCCAGTACTTC. Residues: CASSKDETQYF.

CDR3 DNA: TGTGCCAGCAGCTACCAGACAGGGGAAGGGGGAGATACGCAGTATTTT. Its translation: CASSYQTGEGGDTQYF. The V and J genes are TRBV21-1 and TRBJ2-3; TRBD1 was called by the table and not checked on the DNA. TRBV21-1 is reported as a pseudogene. The CDR3 spans 16 residues.

There are a few counts of this clonotype. This chain connects TRBV28 to TRBJ1-1; D unresolved. V shed 2 bases and J shed 4 bases, with 5 bases lying between them. This CDR3 is built from 12 residues. Per the germline V gene, CDR1 is MDHEN and CDR2 is SYDVKM. The CDR3 DNA reads TGTGCCAGCAGTTTACGGGGCACTGAAGCTTTCTTT. It encodes CASSLRGTEAFF.

There are a few counts of this clonotype. The V call is TRBV5-4, the J call TRBJ1-3; no clear D. Germline V CDR1 and CDR2: SGHNT, YYREEE (reference sequence). Trimming cost V 0 bases and J 10 bases, with 8 bases left between them. This CDR3 region has 12 residues. This chain's CDR3 is CASSLEAGTIYF. The CDR3 DNA reads as TGTGCCAGCAGCTTGGAGGCAGGTACCATATATTTT.

This clonotype was observed a few times. CDR3 bases: TGTGCCAGCAGCTACGGACCTGAAGCTTTCTTT. Translating it yields CASSYGPEAFF. The chain recombines TRBV11-2 with TRBJ1-1; no clear D. CDR1 is SGHAT and CDR2 is FQNNGV in the germline V gene. This CDR3 has 11 residues. Deletions cut 4 bases from V and 6 bases from J, with 6 bases between. The complete variable domain, with remaining parts taken from reference TRBV11-2 and TRBJ1-1, reads EAGVAQSPRYKIIEKRQSVAFWCNPISGHATLYWYQQILGQGPKLLIQFQNNGVVDDSQLPKDRFSAERLKGVDSTLKIQPAKLEDSAVYLCASSYGPEAFFGQGTRLTVV.

The chain carries TRBV6-1 and TRBJ2-3; D ambiguous. Germline V gene lookup returns CDR1 MNHNS and CDR2 SASEGT. The CDR3 sequence is 12 residues long. V lost 5 bases and J lost 6, with 9 bases in between. The CDR3: CASSRTEDTQYF. In DNA form, the CDR3 reads TGTGCCAGCAGTCGAACGGAGGATACGCAGTATTTT.

The chain links TRBV12-3 or TRBV12-4 to TRBJ1-1, with D hard to call. The CDR3 is 14 amino acids. The germline V and J ends were trimmed by 3 bases and 0 bases, with 8 bases remaining between them. DNA of the CDR3: TGTGCCAGCAGTTTTTTGCTGGTGAACACTGAAGCTTTCTTT. It encodes CASSFLLVNTEAFF.

J is TRBJ2-7 and V is TRBV19; D uncertain. The CDR3 contains 15 residues. Germline assignment: CDR1 LNHDA and CDR2 SQIVND (reference sequence). The germline V and J ends were trimmed by 2 bases and 1 base, with 12 bases remaining between them. CDR3 region: CASSISVTTSYEQYF. CDR3 in DNA: TGTGCCAGTAGTATATCAGTGACAACTTCCTACGAGCAGTACTTC.

The chain couples TRBV6-1 to TRBJ1-5; D is unclear. Germline assignment: CDR1 MNHNS and CDR2 SASEGT. This CDR3 is 12 amino acids long. Trimming took off 4 bases at V and 4 bases at J, with 5 bases between the two ends. In DNA form, the CDR3 reads TGTGCCAGCAGTGGTTGGAATCAGCCCCAGCATTTT. Protein: CASSGWNQPQHF.

This clonotype was recorded a few times. This chain joins TRBV10-3 and TRBJ1-2, with TRBD1 matching over 8 bases. Germline V CDR1 and CDR2: ENHRY, SYGVKD. Losses at the gene ends were 7 bases for V and 4 bases for J; bases not matched to a gene: 5. This CDR3 comprises 13 residues. In nucleotides, the CDR3 is TGTGCCATCAAAGGACAGGGTGGCTATGGCTACACCTTC. Its translation is CAIKGQGGYGYTF.

The chain employs TRBV1 and TRBJ2-2; TRBD2, the D gene given by the table, was not confirmed from the DNA. TRBV1 is classified as a pseudogene. This CDR3 comprises 15 residues. CDR3 bases: TGCACCAGCAGCCAAGGGGACTGGGAGATGGGGGAGCTGTTTTTT. It yields the protein CTSSQGDWEMGELFF.

This clonotype came up a few times. The chain is built from TRBV6-5 and TRBJ1-2; the D gene is possibly TRBD1 (5 bases). With 2 bases removed from V and 2 bases from J, the gap between germline ends came to 9 bases. The germline V gene encodes CDR1 MNHEY and CDR2 SVGAGI. This CDR3 region has 14 residues. The CDR3 sequence is CASSYEGINYGYTF. CDR3 DNA sequence: TGTGCCAGCAGTTACGAGGGGATAAACTATGGCTACACCTTC.

The rearrangement uses TRBV25-1 and TRBJ1-5, with TRBD1 matching 10 bases. The CDR3 runs to 16 residues. V shed 5 bases and J 9 bases; nucleotides not matched to a gene: 13. CDR1 and CDR2 from the germline V gene are MGHDK and SYGVNS. The CDR3 is CASSHADWTGGRPQHF. In nucleotides, the CDR3 is TGTGCCAGCAGTCACGCAGACTGGACAGGGGGTCGGCCCCAGCATTTT. Combining the CDR3 with reference TRBV25-1 and TRBJ1-5 gives the whole variable domain EADIYQTPRYLVIGTGKKITLECSQTMGHDKMYWYQQDPGMELHLIHYSYGVNSTEKGDLSSESTVSRIRTEHFPLTLESARPSHTSQYLCASSHADWTGGRPQHFGDGTRLSIL.

A few counts support this clonotype. V and J are TRBV6-5 and TRBJ1-3; D gene ambiguous. Germline loops: CDR1 MNHEY, CDR2 SVGAGI. The CDR3 length is 14 residues. The V end lost 4 bases, the J end lost 2 bases, and 9 bases lay between the germline ends. The CDR3 loop reads CASSLRPTGNTIYF. The CDR3 DNA reads TGTGCCAGCAGTTTACGGCCAACTGGAAACACCATATATTTT.

The CDR3 loop is CASSEGNTGELFF. As DNA, the CDR3 is TGTGCCAGCAGTGAAGGGAACACCGGGGAGCTGTTTTTT. The V and J genes are TRBV6-1 and TRBJ2-2; unclear D gene. Looked up from germline, CDR1 is MNHNS and CDR2 is SASEGT. CDR3 size: 13 residues. The ends were cut back, 1 base at V and 1 base at J, with 1 base in the middle.

This sequence joins TRBV27 and TRBJ1-2; D might be TRBD1 (5 bases). CDR1 and CDR2 from the germline V gene are MNHEY and SMNVEV (reference sequence). The CDR3 length is 16 residues. The V end was cut by 4 bases, the J end by 7 bases, with 22 bases between. The CDR3 sequence: CASSSAGDGVTRGYTF. The DNA of the CDR3 is TGTGCCAGCAGTTCTGCCGGGGACGGGGTGACCCGTGGCTACACCTTC.

The gene calls are TRBV5-8 and TRBJ1-1, with D possibly being TRBD1 (5 bases). Trimming removed 5 bases from V and 1 base from J, with 21 bases in between. The CDR3 consists of 17 residues. CDR1 and CDR2 from the germline V gene are SGHTS and YDEGEE. For the CDR3, the DNA is TGTGCCAGCAGATGGGGGAAGTGGCATACGTGGAACACTGAAGCTTTCTTT. Protein sequence: CASRWGKWHTWNTEAFF.

The CDR3 loop is CASSYSGLAGGTNTDTQYF. The CDR3 DNA reads as TGTGCCAGCAGTTACTCGGGACTAGCGGGGGGGACTAACACAGATACGCAGTATTTT. V gene TRBV6-5 combines with J gene TRBJ2-3, with 16 bases that match TRBD2. Germline V CDR1 and CDR2: MNHEY, SVGAGI. The CDR3 is 19 residues long. Losses at the gene ends were 0 bases for V and 2 bases for J; bases not matched to a gene: 5.

J is TRBJ1-3 and V is TRBV15; the D gene is possibly TRBD1 (5 bases). The CDR3 is 14 amino acids. Germline-derived CDR1 and CDR2 are LNHNV and YYDKDF (reference sequence). V gave up 5 bases and J gave up 3 bases, with 11 bases separating them. CDR3 region: CATSPQDYGNTIYF. DNA of the CDR3: TGTGCCACCAGCCCACAGGATTATGGAAACACCATATATTTT.

The sample holds one count of this clonotype. The V and J genes are TRBV2 and TRBJ2-4; the D gene is possibly TRBD1 (5 bases). V lost 3 bases, J lost 11 bases, and 14 bases lay in between. From germline, CDR1 is SNHLY and CDR2 FYNNEI. This CDR3 contains 13 residues. The CDR3 DNA sequence: TGTGCCAGCAGTGAGGAAACAGGTTCTCTTCAGTACTTC. This gives the protein CASSEETGSLQYF.

V and J are TRBV20-1 and TRBJ2-3, with D perhaps given as TRBD1 or TRBD2 (5 bases each). CDR1 DFQATT and CDR2 SNEGSKA come from the germline V gene (reference sequence). CDR3 length equals 15 residues. V was clipped by 1 base and J by 5 bases, with 16 bases between them. As DNA, the CDR3 is TGCAGTGCTAGAGTAGGGAGTGGGGGTGGAGATACGCAGTATTTT. The encoded protein is CSARVGSGGGDTQYF.

Only a few counts were recorded for this clonotype. Compared with germline, one end of the junction differs, possibly owing to a read error. This chain joins TRBV20-1 and TRBJ1-2, with D maybe TRBD1 (5 bases). The CDR3 runs 12 residues. The germline V gene has CDR1 DFQATT and CDR2 SNEGSKA (reference sequence). The CDR3 sequence: CSARDTSGLESF. The CDR3 DNA reads as TGCAGTGCTAGAGATACTTCGGGACTCGAATCCTTC.

This clonotype came up a few times. The V gene is TRBV7-3, the J gene TRBJ1-6; tentatively, D is TRBD1 (5 bases). Germline loops: CDR1 SGHTA, CDR2 FQGTGA. Trimming took off 5 bases at V and 7 bases at J, with 9 bases between the two ends. This CDR3 is 13 amino acids long. As DNA, the CDR3 is TGTGCCAGCAGCCCCAGGGCGAATTCACCCCTCCACTTT. Its translation is CASSPRANSPLHF.

The chain employs TRBV6-1 and TRBJ2-6; D is ambiguous. The CDR3 is made up of 14 amino acids. Germline CDR1 MNHNS, CDR2 SASEGT. The V end was cut by 3 bases, the J end by 0 bases, with 3 bases between. For the CDR3, the DNA is TGTGCCAGCAGTGACAACTCTGGGGCCAACGTCCTGACTTTC. Translated: CASSDNSGANVLTF.

V usage is TRBV21-1 and J usage is TRBJ1-5; TRBD1, as called in the table, went unchecked against the DNA. TRBV21-1 is recorded as a pseudogene. The CDR3 extends over 15 amino acids. CDR3 sequence (DNA): TGTGCCAGCAGCAAGGAACAGGGGAACAATCAGCCCCAGCATTTT. It specifies CASSKEQGNNQPQHF.

This clonotype is judged medium-sized. The chain couples TRBV20-1 to TRBJ1-2; D is possibly TRBD1 (5 bases). Germline V gene sequence: CDR1 DFQATT, CDR2 SNEGSKA (reference sequence). The length of the CDR3 is 10 residues. CDR3 nucleotide sequence: TGCAGCGGGGCCCGGGAGGGCTACACCTTC. Protein sequence: CSGAREGYTF.

This clonotype came up a few times. This chain joins TRBV7-3 and TRBJ1-1; TRBD1 is a possible D gene (5 bases). The ends were cut back, 3 bases at V and 6 bases at J, with 17 bases in the middle. The CDR3 consists of 15 residues. The V gene's germline CDR1 is SGHTA and CDR2 FQGTGA. The CDR3 DNA is TGTGCCAGCAGCTTCGGTGGGGGGATGGTGGCTGAAGCTTTCTTT. Its translation: CASSFGGGMVAEAFF.

V and J are TRBV7-8 and TRBJ2-1, with 13 bases identical to TRBD2. The germline gives CDR1 SGHVS, CDR2 FQNEAQ. Trimming took 2 bases from V and 4 from J; bases not matched to a gene: 5. The CDR3 consists of 17 residues. The CDR3 is CASSLILAGGRYNEQFF. The CDR3, as DNA: TGTGCCAGCAGCTTAATACTAGCGGGGGGGCGGTACAATGAGCAGTTCTTC. The full variable domain, its missing parts supplied by reference TRBV7-8 and TRBJ2-1, is GAGVSQSPRYKVAKRGQDVALRCDPISGHVSLFWYQQALGQGPEFLTYFQNEAQLDKSGLPSDRFFAERPEGSVSTLKIQRTQQEDSAVYLCASSLILAGGRYNEQFFGPGTRLTVL.

This clonotype was observed a single time. V is TRBV10-3 and J is TRBJ2-3, with D hard to call. Trimming pared 5 bases from V and 0 bases from J, leaving 3 bases between. CDR1 is ENHRY, CDR2 SYGVKD, per germline. The length of the CDR3 is 12 residues. As DNA, the CDR3 is TGTGCCATCAGTACTAGCACAGATACGCAGTATTTT. Translation: CAISTSTDTQYF.

The chain joins TRBV15 to TRBJ2-7; no clear D gene. V gave up 0 bases and J gave up 6 bases, with 12 bases separating them. Germline V gives CDR1 LNHNV, CDR2 YYDKDF (reference sequence). The CDR3 runs to 14 residues. In DNA form, the CDR3 reads TGTGCCACCAGCAGAGATCTACCCTTCCCCGAGCAGTACTTC. It translates to CATSRDLPFPEQYF.